This section outlines one T cell receptor (beta chain) sequence together with its context. This clonotype has only one observation. Its specific antigen is unknown. The sample holds no much larger clone one base away, and base qualities are not on file. Weak support is all one read offers. Peripheral blood CD8+ and CD4+ T cells from healthy donors, Susac syndrome patients and multiple sclerosis patients were profiled using high-throughput TCR beta sequencing. Healthy donors were age- and sex-matched controls. Bulk CD8+ and CD4+ T cells were purified by magnetic negative isolation, whereas CD8+ TEMRA cells were enriched by FACS. Blood was collected in EDTA tubes and processed within 24 hours, with PBMCs isolated through density gradient centrifugation. PBMCs destined for TCR sequencing were cryopreserved in liquid nitrogen and later thawed in a 37 °C water bath. A purity of at least 90% was achieved for sorted or isolated CD4+, CD8+ and CD8+ TEMRA cells.

This sample stems from a study of CD8 T cells in Susac syndrome (dated by TCRdb to about 2019). With respect to the entire study: Whether CD8+ T cell activation and differentiation in Susac syndrome was antigen driven was tested using repertoire sequencing. Beyond this particular receptor, the publication reports: The number of individuals in the TCR sequencing and HLA analysis was recognized as being relatively small.

CDR3 length: 16 amino acids, cysteine to phenylalanine. CDR3 DNA is the only sequence kept; it has 48 bases, read in frame from the first base. The germline V gene (reference sequence) supplies CDR1 SGHNT and CDR2 YYREEE. Trimming takes 0 bases from V and 5 bases from J, and the germline ends sit 17 bases apart. RNA was extracted using the RNeasy kit, and about 0.45 to 1 microgram was reverse transcribed with random hexamers. The immunoSEQ multiplex PCR assay, which covers 54 Vbeta and 13 Jbeta segments, was used to amplify TCR beta CDR3 regions. PCR amplification bias was corrected by using a synthetic template baseline for primer optimization and computational correction. Per the source publication's procedure: Only productive sequences were kept, with reads annotated to V, D and J genes according to IMGT and analyzed in immunoSEQ Analyzer. Clonality was calculated as one minus the Shannon entropy normalized by log2 of the number of productive unique sequences. Public and private clones were assessed among the 100 most prevalent clones of each patient and control. A clone was defined as Susac-specific if it was absent from the healthy and MS cohorts, from 1052 published viral clones and from other ImmuneACCESS disease sequences. TCRdb reran the public reads through fastp at Q25 and MiXCR, keeping productive beta chains. For every CDR3 protein sequence, its rows merge into one entry that carries the most common genes and DNA. These V and J calls rely on TCRdb rather than the paper's analysis. Here the sample has fewer than 200,000 distinct CDR3 sequences; approximately 95% occur a single time. The ten most abundant clones make up approximately 0.098% of the sample.

Sequencing used CD4+ T cells from PBMCs. The sequence links TRBV5-4 to TRBJ2-5; the D gene could be TRBD1 or TRBD2, each one agreeing over 6 bases. This clonotype originated in a human donor in good health. The CDR3 has the sequence CASSLGAGGLSETQYF. The bases read TGTGCCAGCAGCTTGGGGGCCGGGGGCCTAAGTGAGACCCAGTACTTC.